These T cell receptor beta chains were read from a single sample in a study of cytomegalovirus exposure and HLA in healthy donors. Some clones are missing from TCRdb's copy, which holds only in-frame ones; the method was immunoSEQ multiplex PCR. This sample contains 50,000 or so clones. Material for sequencing was PBMCs. These receptors were taken from a man aged 35 to 55 in good health and CMV-seropositive. CDR3s leave out the opening cysteine and the closing phenylalanine or tryptophan.

ASSHQGRGGDEQF	TRBV4-2	TRBJ2-1
ASSPYTGLAGYEQY	TRBV18	TRBJ2-7
ASSVDPDMNTEAF	TRBV9	TRBJ1-1
ASWTSGSRDTQY	TRBV6-6	TRBJ2-3
ASSEAGTGGYEQY	TRBV6-1	TRBJ2-7
ASSHNPTEAGYT	TRBV28	TRBJ1-2
AAGTGDYSNQPQH	TRBV30	TRBJ1-5
ASGVGVNEQF	TRBV19	TRBJ2-1
ASSLRAGTEKGYT	TRBV7-9	TRBJ1-2
ASSYDRRGGKDTQY	TRBV6-5	TRBJ2-3
ASSYPRSYEQY	TRBV6-5	TRBJ2-7
ASSPFRGRLF	TRBV5-6	TRBJ1-4
SAMVGGEY	TRBV20-1	TRBJ2-7
ASSVGSGKRLYEQY	TRBV9	TRBJ2-7
ASSSKEARFSDEQF	TRBV6-5	TRBJ2-1
ASSLAQGGGMNTEAF	TRBV11-2	TRBJ1-1
ASSQSLNTEAF	TRBV4-2	TRBJ1-1
ASSRILAGGPNEQF	TRBV14	TRBJ2-1
ASSVTGPHEQY	TRBV6-1	TRBJ2-7
ASSPFADRRGEQY	TRBV18	TRBJ2-7